One sample yielded the 10 T cell receptor beta chains listed below, sequenced in a study of cytomegalovirus exposure and HLA in healthy donors. The primer mix had 60 Vbeta and 13 Jbeta primers. Profiling relied on immunoSEQ multiplex PCR, and the TCRdb table lists in-frame clones only, not all of them. The sample holds 190,000 or so clones; 70% to 80% are singletons and the top ten take 1.5%. The sample consisted of PBMCs. Every receptor here comes from a girl between 10 and 17 years old in good health and CMV-seropositive.

This chain connects TRBV25-1 to TRBJ2-3, with 9 bases that match TRBD1. Germline lookup yields CDR1 MGHDK and CDR2 SYGVNS. The J segment lost 5 bases and the V segment lost 3 bases, leaving 12 bases of the junction unmatched. The CDR3 runs 17 residues. CDR3: CASSEDTGTGIIDTQYF. The CDR3 DNA is TGTGCCAGCAGTGAGGACACCGGGACAGGGATAATAGATACGCAGTATTTT. The full variable domain, completed using reference TRBV25-1 and TRBJ2-3, is EADIYQTPRYLVIGTGKKITLECSQTMGHDKMYWYQQDPGMELHLIHYSYGVNSTEKGDLSSESTVSRIRTEHFPLTLESARPSHTSQYLCASSEDTGTGIIDTQYFGPGTRLTVL.

The chain combines TRBV5-1 with TRBJ2-7; 8 bases map to TRBD1. Per the germline V gene, CDR1 is SGHRS and CDR2 is YFSETQ. V lost 0 bases to trimming and J lost 7 bases; unmatched junction nucleotides: 3. The CDR3 extends over 13 amino acids. CDR3 DNA sequence: TGCGCCAGCAGCTTGGGGACAGGGAGGGAGCAGTACTTC. This encodes CASSLGTGREQYF.

This clone was recorded once. The chain has TRBV5-1 and TRBJ2-3, with 7 bases aligning to TRBD2. J was trimmed by 1 base and V by 3 bases; bases with no gene match: 8. The CDR3 is 16 residues long. Per the germline V gene, CDR1 is SGHRS and CDR2 is YFSETQ. The CDR3: CASSSAGVIGTDTQYF. DNA of the CDR3: TGCGCCAGCAGCTCCGCGGGGGTAATAGGCACAGATACGCAGTATTTT.

V and J are TRBV27 and TRBJ2-7, with TRBD1 identical over 11 bases. The ends lost 7 bases at V and 9 bases at J; junction bases unmatched: 20. The germline CDR1 and CDR2 sequences are MNHEY and SMNVEV (reference sequence). The CDR3 spans 17 residues. CDR3 protein: CASNPILLRDRGFRQYF. The DNA for the CDR3 is TGTGCCAGCAACCCCATCTTGCTCCGGGACAGGGGGTTTCGGCAGTACTTC.

This chain uses TRBV2 with TRBJ2-3; 11 bases match TRBD2. Germline V gene sequence: CDR1 SNHLY, CDR2 FYNNEI. This CDR3 is built from 15 residues. The junction had 7 bases not matched to a gene; V was cut back by 6 bases and J by 5 bases. This CDR3 is CASSLLAGGGDTQYF. The DNA of the CDR3 is TGTGCCAGCAGCTTATTAGCGGGGGGGGGAGATACGCAGTATTTT.

The V and J genes are TRBV18 and TRBJ2-3; 8 bases align to TRBD2. Germline V CDR1 and CDR2: KGHSH, LQKENI. Trimming took 3 bases from V and 6 from J; bases not matched to a gene: 8. The CDR3 runs 15 residues. CDR3 amino acids: CASSPQRGGTDTQYF. The CDR3, as DNA: TGTGCCAGCTCACCTCAACGGGGGGGTACGGATACGCAGTATTTT.

The chain has TRBV6-1 and TRBJ2-5; D is unclear. The CDR3 consists of 13 residues. From germline, CDR1 is MNHNS and CDR2 SASEGT. V lost 2 bases, J lost 14 bases, and 18 bases lay in between. The CDR3 region is CASSELYRERFYF. The CDR3 DNA reads TGTGCCAGCAGTGAATTATATCGAGAACGCTTCTACTTC.

The V and J genes are TRBV19 and TRBJ1-1, with D perhaps matching TRBD1 (5 bases). Trimming removed 1 base from V and 2 bases from J, with 17 bases in between. The CDR3 totals 17 residues. The germline V gene encodes CDR1 LNHDA and CDR2 SQIVND (reference sequence). CDR3 DNA: TGTGCCAGTAGTATAGTCGGGGGACTGGATTATAACACTGAAGCTTTCTTT. Protein: CASSIVGGLDYNTEAFF.

This chain joins TRBV9 and TRBJ2-5, with D tentatively TRBD2 (6 bases). CDR3 length: 11 amino acids. The V end lost 7 bases, the J end lost 4 bases, and 8 bases lay between the germline ends. From germline, CDR1 is SGDLS and CDR2 YYNGEE. The CDR3 region is CASGGGETQYF. In DNA form, the CDR3 reads TGTGCCAGCGGGGGAGGAGAGACCCAGTACTTC.

This chain joins TRBV6-1 and TRBJ1-1, with D perhaps TRBD1 (5 bases). The V and J ends lost 3 bases and 5 bases respectively, with 7 bases between them. The CDR3 has 12 amino acids. Germline V gene sequence: CDR1 MNHNS, CDR2 SASEGT. CDR3 sequence: CASSDKGTEAFF. For the CDR3, the DNA is TGTGCCAGCAGTGATAAGGGGACTGAAGCTTTCTTT.